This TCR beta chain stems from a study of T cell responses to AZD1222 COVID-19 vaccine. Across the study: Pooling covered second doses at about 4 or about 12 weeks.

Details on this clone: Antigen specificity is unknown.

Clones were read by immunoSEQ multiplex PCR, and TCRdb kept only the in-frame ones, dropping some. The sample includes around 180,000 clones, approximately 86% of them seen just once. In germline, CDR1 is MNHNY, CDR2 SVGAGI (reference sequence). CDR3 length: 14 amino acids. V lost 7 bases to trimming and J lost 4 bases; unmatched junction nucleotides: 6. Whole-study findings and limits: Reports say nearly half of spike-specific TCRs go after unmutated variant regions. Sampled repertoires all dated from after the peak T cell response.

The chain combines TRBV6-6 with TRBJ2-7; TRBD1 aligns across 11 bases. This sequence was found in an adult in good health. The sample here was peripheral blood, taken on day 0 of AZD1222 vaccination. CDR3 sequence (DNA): TGTGCCAGCACCACGGGGGACAGGGGGTACGAGCAGTACTTC. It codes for CASTTGDRGYEQYF.